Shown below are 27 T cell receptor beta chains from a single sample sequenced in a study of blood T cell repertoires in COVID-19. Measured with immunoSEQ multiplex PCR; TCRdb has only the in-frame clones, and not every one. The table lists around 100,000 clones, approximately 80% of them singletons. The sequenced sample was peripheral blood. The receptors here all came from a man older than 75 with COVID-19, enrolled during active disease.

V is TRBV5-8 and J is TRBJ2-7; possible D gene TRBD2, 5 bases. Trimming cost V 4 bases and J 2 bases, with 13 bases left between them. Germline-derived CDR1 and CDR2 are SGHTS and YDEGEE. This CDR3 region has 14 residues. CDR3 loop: CASSPDWGAYEQYF. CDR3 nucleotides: TGTGCCAGCAGCCCGGACTGGGGAGCCTACGAGCAGTACTTC.

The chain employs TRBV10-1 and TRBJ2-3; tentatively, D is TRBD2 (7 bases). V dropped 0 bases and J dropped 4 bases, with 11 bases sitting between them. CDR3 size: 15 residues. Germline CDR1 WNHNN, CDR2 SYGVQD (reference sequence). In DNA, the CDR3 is TGCGCCAGCAGTGAGTCCCGGGGGGCGTCAGATACGCAGTATTTT. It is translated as CASSESRGASDTQYF.

Here the CDR3 reads CATRWRSTDTQYF. CDR3 bases: TGTGCCACTAGGTGGCGGTCCACAGATACGCAGTATTTT. V and J are TRBV5-5 and TRBJ2-3; unclear D gene. CDR1 SGHKS and CDR2 YYEKEE come from the germline V gene (reference sequence). Trimming pared 9 bases from V and 2 bases from J, leaving 13 bases between. This CDR3 region has 13 residues.

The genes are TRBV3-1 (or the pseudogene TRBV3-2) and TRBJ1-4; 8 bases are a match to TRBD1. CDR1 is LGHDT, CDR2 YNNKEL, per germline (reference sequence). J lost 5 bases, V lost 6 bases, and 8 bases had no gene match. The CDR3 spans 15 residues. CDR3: CASRHRTGLNEKLFF. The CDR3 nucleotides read TGTGCCAGCAGACACCGGACAGGGTTAAATGAAAAACTGTTTTTT.

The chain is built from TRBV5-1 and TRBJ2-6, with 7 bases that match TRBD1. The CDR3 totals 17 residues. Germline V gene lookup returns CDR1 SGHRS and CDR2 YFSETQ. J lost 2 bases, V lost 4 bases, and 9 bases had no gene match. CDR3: CASSPRDRMTGANVLTF. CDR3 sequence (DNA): TGCGCCAGCAGCCCTAGGGACAGAATGACTGGGGCCAACGTCCTGACTTTC.

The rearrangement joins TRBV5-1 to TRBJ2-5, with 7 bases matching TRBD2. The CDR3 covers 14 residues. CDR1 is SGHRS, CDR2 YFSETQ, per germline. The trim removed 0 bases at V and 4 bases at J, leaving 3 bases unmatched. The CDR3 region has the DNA TGCGCCAGCAGCTTGGTTGCGGGGGTAGAGACCCAGTACTTC. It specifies CASSLVAGVETQYF.

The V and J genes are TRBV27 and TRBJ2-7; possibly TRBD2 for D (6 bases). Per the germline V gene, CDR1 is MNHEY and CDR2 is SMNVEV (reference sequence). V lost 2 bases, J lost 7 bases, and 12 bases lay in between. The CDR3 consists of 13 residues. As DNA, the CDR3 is TGTGCCAGCAGTTTAGGAGGGGCGCGAGAGCAGTACTTC. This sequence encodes CASSLGGAREQYF.

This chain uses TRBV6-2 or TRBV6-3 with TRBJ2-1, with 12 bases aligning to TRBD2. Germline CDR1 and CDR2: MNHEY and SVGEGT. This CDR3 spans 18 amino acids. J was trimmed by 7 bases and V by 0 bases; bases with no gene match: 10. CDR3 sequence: CASSYSTASGRAFNEQFF. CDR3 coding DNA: TGTGCCAGCAGTTACTCGACGGCTAGCGGGAGGGCCTTTAATGAGCAGTTCTTC.

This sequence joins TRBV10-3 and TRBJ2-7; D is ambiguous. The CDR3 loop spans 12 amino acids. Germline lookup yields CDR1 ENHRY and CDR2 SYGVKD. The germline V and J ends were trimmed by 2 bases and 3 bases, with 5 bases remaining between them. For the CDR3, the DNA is TGTGCCATCAGTGAGGGCAGCTACGAGCAGTACTTC. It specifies CAISEGSYEQYF.

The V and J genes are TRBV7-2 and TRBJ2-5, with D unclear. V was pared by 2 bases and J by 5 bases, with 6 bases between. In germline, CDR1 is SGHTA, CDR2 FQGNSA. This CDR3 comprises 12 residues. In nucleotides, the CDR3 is TGTGCCAGCAGCTTACCTCGTGAGACCCAGTACTTC. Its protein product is CASSLPRETQYF.

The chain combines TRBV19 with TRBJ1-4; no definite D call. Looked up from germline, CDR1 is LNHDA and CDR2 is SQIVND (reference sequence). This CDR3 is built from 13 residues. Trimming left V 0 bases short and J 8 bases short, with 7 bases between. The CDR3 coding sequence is TGTGCCAGTAGTATAGATCGAGGCGAAAAACTGTTTTTT. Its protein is CASSIDRGEKLFF.

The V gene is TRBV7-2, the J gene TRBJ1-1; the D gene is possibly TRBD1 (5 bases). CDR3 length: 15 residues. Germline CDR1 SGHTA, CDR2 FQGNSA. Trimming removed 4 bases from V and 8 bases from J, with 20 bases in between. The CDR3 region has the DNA TGTGCCAGCAGCTCCTTCAAGGGGAACACTGAGGAAGCTTTCTTT. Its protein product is CASSSFKGNTEEAFF.

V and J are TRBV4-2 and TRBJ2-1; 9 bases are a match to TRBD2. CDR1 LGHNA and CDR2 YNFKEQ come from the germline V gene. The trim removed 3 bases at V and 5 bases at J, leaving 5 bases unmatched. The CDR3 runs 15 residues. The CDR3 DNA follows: TGTGCCAGCAGCCAGGCTAGCGGGGCACACAATGAGCAGTTCTTC. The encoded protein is CASSQASGAHNEQFF.

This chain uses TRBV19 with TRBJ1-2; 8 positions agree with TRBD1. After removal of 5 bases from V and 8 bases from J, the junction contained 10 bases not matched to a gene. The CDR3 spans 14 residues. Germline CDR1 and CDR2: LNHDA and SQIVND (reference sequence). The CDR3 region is CASSLQGAQGGYTF. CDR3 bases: TGTGCCAGTAGTCTTCAGGGGGCTCAAGGAGGCTACACCTTC.

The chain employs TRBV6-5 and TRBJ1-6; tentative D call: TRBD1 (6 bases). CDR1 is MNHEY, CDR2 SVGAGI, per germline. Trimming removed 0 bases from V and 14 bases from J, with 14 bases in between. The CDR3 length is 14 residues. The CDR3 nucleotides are TGTGCCAGCAGTTACTCATGGACAGTCCTAACCCTCCACTTT. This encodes CASSYSWTVLTLHF.

The CDR3 nucleotides read TGTGCCAGCAGCTTACTGGCAGGGGATAGCAATCAGCCCCAGCATTTT. Translation gives CASSLLAGDSNQPQHF. J is TRBJ1-5 and V is TRBV7-2, with a weak D call TRBD1 (6 bases). Germline-derived CDR1 and CDR2 are SGHTA and FQGNSA. The V gene lost 2 bases and the J gene lost 0 bases, with 11 bases spanning the gap. The CDR3 is 16 residues long. Variable domain in full (rest from reference TRBV7-2 and TRBJ1-5): GAGVSQSPSNKVTEKGKDVELRCDPISGHTALYWYRQSLGQGLEFLIYFQGNSAPDKSGLPSDRFSAERTGGSVSTLTIQRTQQEDSAVYLCASSLLAGDSNQPQHFGDGTRLSIL.

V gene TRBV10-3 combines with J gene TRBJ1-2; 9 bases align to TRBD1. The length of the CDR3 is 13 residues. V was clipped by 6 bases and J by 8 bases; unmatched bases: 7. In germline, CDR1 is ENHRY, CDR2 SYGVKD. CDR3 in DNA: TGTGCCATCAGGGGGGACAGGGTATGGGGCTACACCTTC. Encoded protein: CAIRGDRVWGYTF.

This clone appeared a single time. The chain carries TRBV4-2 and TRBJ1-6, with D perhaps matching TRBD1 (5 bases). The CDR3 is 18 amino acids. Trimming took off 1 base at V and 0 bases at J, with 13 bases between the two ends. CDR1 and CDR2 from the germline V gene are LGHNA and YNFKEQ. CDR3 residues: CASSQGAGDSSYNSPLHF. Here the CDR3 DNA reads TGTGCCAGCAGCCAAGGCGCGGGGGATAGCTCCTATAATTCACCCCTCCACTTT.

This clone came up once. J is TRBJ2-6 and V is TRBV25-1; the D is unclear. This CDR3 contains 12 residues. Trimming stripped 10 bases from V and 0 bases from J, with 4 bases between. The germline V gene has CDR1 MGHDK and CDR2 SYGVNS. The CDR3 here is CATNSGANVLTF. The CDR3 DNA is TGTGCCACCAACTCTGGGGCCAACGTCCTGACTTTC.

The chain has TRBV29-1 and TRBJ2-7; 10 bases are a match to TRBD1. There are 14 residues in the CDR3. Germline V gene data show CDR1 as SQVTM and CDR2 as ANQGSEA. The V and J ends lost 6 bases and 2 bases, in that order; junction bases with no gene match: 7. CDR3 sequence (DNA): TGCAGCGTGGCACCGGGACAGGGGACCTACGAGCAGTACTTC. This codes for CSVAPGQGTYEQYF.

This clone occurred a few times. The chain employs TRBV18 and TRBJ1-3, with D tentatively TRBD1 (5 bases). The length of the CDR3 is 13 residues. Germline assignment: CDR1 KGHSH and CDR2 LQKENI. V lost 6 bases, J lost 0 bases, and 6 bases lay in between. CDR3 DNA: TGTGCCAGCTCCGACAGCTCTGGAAACACCATATATTTT. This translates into CASSDSSGNTIYF. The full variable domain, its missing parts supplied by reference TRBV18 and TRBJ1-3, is NAGVMQNPRHLVRRRGQEARLRCSPMKGHSHVYWYRQLPEEGLKFMVYLQKENIIDESGMPKERFSAEFPKEGPSILRIQQVVRGDSAAYFCASSDSSGNTIYFGEGSWLTVV.

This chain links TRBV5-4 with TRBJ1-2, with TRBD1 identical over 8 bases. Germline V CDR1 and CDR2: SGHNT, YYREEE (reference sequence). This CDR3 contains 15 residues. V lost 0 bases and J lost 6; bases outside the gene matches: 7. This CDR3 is CASSLVVGQGHGYTF. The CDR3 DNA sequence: TGTGCCAGCAGCTTGGTAGTAGGACAGGGCCATGGCTACACCTTC. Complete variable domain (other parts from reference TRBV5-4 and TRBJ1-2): ETGVTQSPTHLIKTRGQQVTLRCSSQSGHNTVSWYQQALGQGPQFIFQYYREEENGRGNFPPRFSGLQFPNYSSELNVNALELDDSALYLCASSLVVGQGHGYTFGSGTRLTVV.

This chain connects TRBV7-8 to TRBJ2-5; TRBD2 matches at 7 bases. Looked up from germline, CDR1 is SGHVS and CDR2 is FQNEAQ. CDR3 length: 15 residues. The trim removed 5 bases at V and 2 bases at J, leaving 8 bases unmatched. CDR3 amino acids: CASSPRLASQETQYF. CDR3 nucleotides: TGTGCCAGCAGCCCTCGACTAGCCTCACAAGAGACCCAGTACTTC.

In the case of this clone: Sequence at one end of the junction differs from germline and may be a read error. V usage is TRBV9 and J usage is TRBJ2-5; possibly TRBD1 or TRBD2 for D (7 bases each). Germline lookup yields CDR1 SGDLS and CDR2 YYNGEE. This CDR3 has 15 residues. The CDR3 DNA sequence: TGTGCCAACAGCGGGGCCGGGCAGGGGGTAGAGACCCAGTACTTC. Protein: CANSGAGQGVETQYF.

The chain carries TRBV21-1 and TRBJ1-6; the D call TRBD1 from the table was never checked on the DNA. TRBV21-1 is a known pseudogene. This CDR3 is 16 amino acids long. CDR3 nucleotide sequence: TGTGCCAGCAGCCGCAGGGGGCGGAGGTATAATTCACCCCTCCACTTT. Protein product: CASSRRGRRYNSPLHF.

The CDR3 DNA is TGTGCCAGCAGCTTGAACTTCGGAGATACGCAGTATTTT. Translation: CASSLNFGDTQYF. The chain carries TRBV5-6 and TRBJ2-3; unclear D gene. In germline, CDR1 is SGHDT, CDR2 YYEEEE. CDR3 length: 13 residues. V lost 1 base, J lost 5 bases, and 8 bases lay in between.

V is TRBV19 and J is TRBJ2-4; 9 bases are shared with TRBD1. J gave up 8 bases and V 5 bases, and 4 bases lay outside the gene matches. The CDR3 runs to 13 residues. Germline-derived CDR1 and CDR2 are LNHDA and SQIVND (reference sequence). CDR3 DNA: TGTGCCAGTAGTGAACAGGGGGCTGACATTCAGTACTTC. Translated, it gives CASSEQGADIQYF.